These 25 T cell receptor beta chains originate from one sample sequenced in a study of OX40 agonist ivuxolimab in advanced cancers. TCRdb's copy holds only in-frame clones and misses some; the assay was immunoSEQ multiplex PCR. The sample lists about 62,000 clones; around 85% were seen once. Sequences were derived from CD4+ or CD8+ T cells sorted from blood, sampled in a trial of the OX40 agonist ivuxolimab. The receptors were gathered from an adult with an advanced solid tumor such as melanoma, head and neck, liver or kidney cancer.

The chain employs TRBV7-3 and TRBJ1-6, with D possibly TRBD1 on 5 matching bases. The CDR3 runs 15 residues. Germline V gene lookup returns CDR1 SGHTA and CDR2 FQGTGA. V was pared by 4 bases and J by 5 bases, with 12 bases between. CDR3 sequence: CASSSQGRNNSPLHF. Here the CDR3 DNA reads TGTGCCAGCAGCTCCCAGGGTAGGAATAATTCACCCCTCCACTTT.

V gene TRBV6-5 combines with J gene TRBJ2-3, with D hard to call. The CDR3 contains 13 residues. V shed 6 bases and J shed 6 bases, with 13 bases lying between them. The V gene's germline CDR1 is MNHEY and CDR2 SVGAGI. Written as DNA, the CDR3 is TGTGCCAGCAGCTACCAACCCGGGGATACGCAGTATTTT. It specifies CASSYQPGDTQYF.

The chain has TRBV10-3 and TRBJ2-5, with 8 positions matching TRBD2. Germline V gives CDR1 ENHRY, CDR2 SYGVKD. The V and J ends lost 3 bases and 5 bases, in that order; junction bases with no gene match: 20. The CDR3 extends over 19 amino acids. The CDR3 loop is CAISDPPGAGVGPGETQYF. DNA for the CDR3: TGTGCCATCAGTGACCCACCAGGAGCGGGAGTGGGACCGGGGGAGACCCAGTACTTC.

This chain links TRBV6-6 with TRBJ2-1; D is unresolved. The CDR3 is made up of 13 amino acids. Trimming pared 2 bases from V and 8 bases from J, leaving 10 bases between. Germline V gene data show CDR1 as MNHNY and CDR2 as SVGAGI (reference sequence). The CDR3 reads CASSYPGRDEQFF. CDR3 nucleotide sequence: TGTGCCAGCAGTTACCCGGGCCGCGATGAGCAGTTCTTC.

This clone has just a few counts. The rearrangement links TRBV5-4 to TRBJ1-2; 10 bases line up with TRBD1. This CDR3 is 14 amino acids long. V shed 0 bases and J 8 bases; nucleotides not matched to a gene: 4. The germline gives CDR1 SGHNT, CDR2 YYREEE (reference sequence). CDR3 residues: CASSLVDRGGGYTF. The CDR3 DNA sequence: TGTGCCAGCAGCTTGGTGGACAGGGGGGGCGGCTACACCTTC.

This chain uses TRBV2 with TRBJ2-2, with 7 positions matching TRBD2. The CDR3 runs to 15 residues. The germline V gene has CDR1 SNHLY and CDR2 FYNNEI. V lost 6 bases, J lost 0 bases, and 4 bases stayed unmatched. CDR3 sequence: CASRLLATNTGELFF. CDR3 DNA: TGTGCCAGCAGGCTACTAGCGACGAACACCGGGGAGCTGTTTTTT.

This clone was seen a few times. V and J are TRBV9 and TRBJ2-7; D gene unclear. The CDR3 runs to 14 residues. V lost 2 bases and J lost 1, with 10 bases in between. Germline CDR1 reads SGDLS; CDR2 reads YYNGEE. CDR3 sequence (DNA): TGTGCCAGCAGCGTCAGTCCAGCTTCCTACGAGCAGTACTTC. Its translation: CASSVSPASYEQYF. The whole variable domain, filled in from reference TRBV9 and TRBJ2-7, reads DSGVTQTPKHLITATGQRVTLRCSPRSGDLSVYWYQQSLDQGLQFLIQYYNGEERAKGNILERFSAQQFPDLHSELNLSSLELGDSALYFCASSVSPASYEQYFGPGTRLTVT.

The chain carries TRBV11-1 and TRBJ2-5; the match to TRBD1 covers 7 bases. Germline V gene data show CDR1 as SGHAT and CDR2 as FQDESV (reference sequence). Trimming cost V 4 bases and J 4 bases; bases outside gene matches: 9. The CDR3 covers 15 residues. This chain's CDR3 is CASSSRDSRRETQYF. In nucleotides, the CDR3 is TGTGCCAGCAGCTCCCGGGACAGCCGTAGAGAGACCCAGTACTTC.

This clone was picked up one time. CDR3 amino acids: CASSPVQGARDYGYTF. In nucleotides, the CDR3 is TGTGCCAGTAGTCCTGTACAGGGGGCGCGTGACTATGGCTACACCTTC. The rearrangement joins TRBV19 to TRBJ1-2; 9 bases align to TRBD1. This CDR3 region has 16 residues. Trimming took 5 bases from V and 3 from J; bases not matched to a gene: 10. The V gene's germline CDR1 is LNHDA and CDR2 SQIVND (reference sequence).

The sample holds a few counts of this clone. The chain combines TRBV2 with TRBJ2-4; D might be TRBD1 (5 bases). The CDR3 runs 14 residues. CDR1 and CDR2 from the germline V gene are SNHLY and FYNNEI. Trimming stripped 8 bases from V and 5 bases from J, with 16 bases between. CDR3 DNA: TGTGCCAGCTCCTCGGGCAGGGCCCAAAACATTCAGTACTTC. Residues: CASSSGRAQNIQYF.

This chain joins TRBV12-5 and TRBJ1-1, with TRBD1 identical over 7 bases. The CDR3 has 13 amino acids. J lost 3 bases, V lost 4 bases, and 2 bases had no gene match. Germline V CDR1 and CDR2: LGHNT, FRNRAP. The CDR3 here is CASGSTGYTEAFF. In DNA, the CDR3 is TGTGCTAGTGGTTCGACAGGGTACACTGAAGCTTTCTTT.

The chain has TRBV18 and TRBJ2-7; D is uncertain. CDR1 and CDR2 (germline): KGHSH, LQKENI. The V and J ends lost 1 base and 6 bases respectively, with 10 bases between them. The CDR3 sequence is 13 residues long. The CDR3 region is CASSPLGGGEQYF. The CDR3 DNA reads as TGTGCCAGCTCACCACTAGGTGGTGGCGAGCAGTACTTC.

The V and J genes are TRBV28 and TRBJ2-3, with TRBD2 matching over 7 bases. Trimming cost V 1 base and J 4 bases; bases outside gene matches: 5. The germline CDR1 and CDR2 sequences are MDHEN and SYDVKM. The CDR3 extends over 15 amino acids. This CDR3 reads CASSLSGGGADTQYF. The CDR3 DNA reads as TGTGCCAGCAGTTTATCCGGGGGAGGGGCAGATACGCAGTATTTT.

V gene TRBV5-1 combines with J gene TRBJ1-4, with D uncertain. Germline loops: CDR1 SGHRS, CDR2 YFSETQ. The V gene lost 0 bases and the J gene lost 8 bases, with 14 bases spanning the gap. CDR3 length: 15 residues. The DNA of the CDR3 is TGCGCCAGCAGCTTGGGCGGCACCCCTACAGAAAAACTGTTTTTT. Translated, it gives CASSLGGTPTEKLFF. Complete variable domain (other parts from reference TRBV5-1 and TRBJ1-4): KAGVTQTPRYLIKTRGQQVTLSCSPISGHRSVSWYQQTPGQGLQFLFEYFSETQRNKGNFPGRFSGRQFSNSRSEMNVSTLELGDSALYLCASSLGGTPTEKLFFGSGTQLSVL.

This chain uses TRBV5-6 with TRBJ2-1, with TRBD1 identical over 7 bases. J was trimmed by 0 bases and V by 4 bases; bases with no gene match: 7. Germline lookup yields CDR1 SGHDT and CDR2 YYEEEE. The CDR3 length is 16 residues. In DNA, the CDR3 is TGTGCCAGCAGCCCGACAGGGAGTTTCTCCTACAATGAGCAGTTCTTC. Protein sequence: CASSPTGSFSYNEQFF. The full variable domain, with the rest looked up from reference TRBV5-6 and TRBJ2-1, is DAGVTQSPTHLIKTRGQQVTLRCSPKSGHDTVSWYQQALGQGPQFIFQYYEEEERQRGNFPDRFSGHQFPNYSSELNVNALLLGDSALYLCASSPTGSFSYNEQFFGPGTRLTVL.

The chain couples TRBV7-8 to TRBJ2-7, with D possibly matching TRBD1 (5 bases). This CDR3 region has 14 residues. CDR1 and CDR2 from the germline V gene are SGHVS and FQNEAQ. V was trimmed by 3 bases and J by 2 bases, leaving 11 bases between them. CDR3 in amino acids: CASSLSRVTYEQYF. The CDR3 region has the DNA TGTGCCAGCAGCTTGAGCAGGGTTACCTACGAGCAGTACTTC.

The J gene is TRBJ1-2, the V gene TRBV7-9; 8 bases are a match to TRBD1. The CDR3 extends over 14 amino acids. J lost 8 bases, V lost 5 bases, and 10 bases had no gene match. Per the germline V gene, CDR1 is SEHNR and CDR2 is FQNEAQ (reference sequence). This chain's CDR3 is CASSPTGGSWGYTF. In nucleotides, the CDR3 is TGTGCCAGCAGCCCAACAGGGGGATCATGGGGCTACACCTTC.

The chain employs TRBV28 and TRBJ2-2; D possibly corresponds to TRBD1 (7 bases). Between the trimmed V and J ends, which lost 7 bases and 10 bases, there was a span of 19 bases. This CDR3 region has 14 residues. Germline values: CDR1 MDHEN, CDR2 SYDVKM. The CDR3 region is CASKTAPGGKELFF. The CDR3 nucleotides read TGTGCCAGCAAAACGGCACCAGGGGGGAAGGAGCTGTTTTTT.

The chain couples TRBV5-4 to TRBJ2-5; a possible D gene is TRBD1 (6 bases). Trimming took off 4 bases at V and 4 bases at J, with 14 bases between the two ends. The CDR3 extends over 14 amino acids. Germline CDR1 SGHNT, CDR2 YYREEE (reference sequence). The CDR3 DNA sequence: TGTGCCAGCAGCACCACAGGGACCGGAGAGACCCAGTACTTC. This encodes CASSTTGTGETQYF.

The chain recombines TRBV15 with TRBJ1-2, with 12 bases that match TRBD1. This CDR3 comprises 16 residues. Germline V CDR1 and CDR2: LNHNV, YYDKDF (reference sequence). V lost 1 base, J lost 4 bases, and 4 bases stayed unmatched. CDR3: CATSRAGTGGAYGYTF. As DNA, the CDR3 is TGTGCCACCAGCAGAGCCGGGACAGGGGGCGCCTATGGCTACACCTTC.

The rearrangement uses TRBV5-1 and TRBJ2-5, with no clear D. The CDR3 runs to 14 residues. Germline CDR1 is SGHRS and CDR2 is YFSETQ. The V gene lost 0 bases and the J gene lost 5 bases, with 11 bases spanning the gap. The CDR3 coding sequence is TGCGCCAGCAGCTTGGCAGGAACTTCGGAGACCCAGTACTTC. Encoded protein: CASSLAGTSETQYF.

This chain links TRBV6-5 with TRBJ1-5, with D unresolved. Looked up from germline, CDR1 is MNHEY and CDR2 is SVGAGI. This CDR3 is built from 13 residues. Between the trimmed V and J ends, which lost 0 bases and 8 bases, there was a span of 8 bases. CDR3 DNA sequence: TGTGCCAGCAGTTACTCTAAGCCCGAGCCCCAGCATTTT. Translated, it gives CASSYSKPEPQHF.

There are many counts of this clone. The chain uses TRBV19 and TRBJ1-2, with 8 bases that match TRBD1. Germline V lookup: CDR1 LNHDA, CDR2 SQIVND (reference sequence). The CDR3 consists of 14 residues. V was clipped by 4 bases and J by 4 bases; unmatched bases: 5. The CDR3 sequence is CASSTRGLGYGYTF. The CDR3 DNA follows: TGTGCCAGTAGTACCAGGGGGCTGGGCTATGGCTACACCTTC. Filled out from reference TRBV19 and TRBJ1-2, the complete variable domain reads DGGITQSPKYLFRKEGQNVTLSCEQNLNHDAMYWYRQDPGQGLRLIYYSQIVNDFQKGDIAEGYSVSREKKESFPLTVTSAQKNPTAFYLCASSTRGLGYGYTFGSGTRLTVV.

The chain employs TRBV7-2 and TRBJ2-7, with D possibly TRBD2 on 6 matching bases. The V end lost 1 base, the J end lost 3 bases, and 16 bases lay between the germline ends. Germline lookup yields CDR1 SGHTA and CDR2 FQGNSA. The CDR3 spans 16 residues. The CDR3 here is CASSLEALARNYEQYF. CDR3 coding DNA: TGTGCCAGCAGCTTAGAGGCCCTAGCGCGCAACTACGAGCAGTACTTC.

This clone was seen only a few times. This rearrangement joins TRBV5-1 to TRBJ2-1; D may be TRBD2 (6 bases). Germline-derived CDR1 and CDR2 are SGHRS and YFSETQ. Trimming removed 0 bases at V and 2 bases at J, with 12 bases between. The CDR3 is 16 residues long. CDR3 in amino acids: CASSLDGSGAYNEQFF. CDR3 DNA: TGCGCCAGCAGCTTGGACGGGAGCGGAGCCTACAATGAGCAGTTCTTC. The full variable domain, its missing parts supplied by reference TRBV5-1 and TRBJ2-1, is KAGVTQTPRYLIKTRGQQVTLSCSPISGHRSVSWYQQTPGQGLQFLFEYFSETQRNKGNFPGRFSGRQFSNSRSEMNVSTLELGDSALYLCASSLDGSGAYNEQFFGPGTRLTVL.